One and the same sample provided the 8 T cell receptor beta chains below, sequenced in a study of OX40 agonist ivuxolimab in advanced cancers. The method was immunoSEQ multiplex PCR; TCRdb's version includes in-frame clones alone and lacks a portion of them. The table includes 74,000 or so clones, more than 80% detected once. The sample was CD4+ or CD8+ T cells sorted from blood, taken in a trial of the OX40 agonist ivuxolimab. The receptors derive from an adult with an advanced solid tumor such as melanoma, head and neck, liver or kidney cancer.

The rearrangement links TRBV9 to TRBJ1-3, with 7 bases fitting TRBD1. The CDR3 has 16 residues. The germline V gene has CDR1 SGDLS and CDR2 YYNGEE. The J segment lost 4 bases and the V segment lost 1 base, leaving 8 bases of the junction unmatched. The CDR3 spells CASSVYTTGLGNTIYF. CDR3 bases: TGTGCCAGCAGCGTATATACGACAGGGCTAGGAAACACCATATATTTT.

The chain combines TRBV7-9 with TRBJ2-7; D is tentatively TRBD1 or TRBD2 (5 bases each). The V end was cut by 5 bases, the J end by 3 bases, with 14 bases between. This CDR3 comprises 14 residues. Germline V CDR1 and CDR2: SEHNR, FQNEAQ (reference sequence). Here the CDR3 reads CASSRPGPNYEQYF. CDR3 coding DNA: TGTGCCAGCAGCCGTCCGGGACCGAACTACGAGCAGTACTTC.

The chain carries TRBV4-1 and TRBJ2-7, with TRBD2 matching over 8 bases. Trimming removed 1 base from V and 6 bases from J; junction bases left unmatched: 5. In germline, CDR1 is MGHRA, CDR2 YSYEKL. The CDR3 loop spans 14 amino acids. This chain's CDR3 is CASSQGLAGGEQYF. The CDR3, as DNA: TGCGCCAGCAGCCAAGGTCTCGCGGGAGGCGAGCAGTACTTC.

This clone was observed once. CDR3 bases: TGTGCCAGCAGTACTGCTGGCGGGAGTCTCTACGAGCAGTACTTC. It translates to CASSTAGGSLYEQYF. This sequence joins TRBV27 and TRBJ2-7; 7 nucleotides agree with TRBD2. The CDR3 consists of 15 residues. Germline V gene data show CDR1 as MNHEY and CDR2 as SMNVEV (reference sequence). Trimming took 5 bases from V and 3 from J; bases not matched to a gene: 10.

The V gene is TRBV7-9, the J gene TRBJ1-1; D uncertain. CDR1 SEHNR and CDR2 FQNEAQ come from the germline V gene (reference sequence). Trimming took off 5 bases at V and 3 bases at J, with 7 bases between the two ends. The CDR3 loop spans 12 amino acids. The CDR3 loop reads CASSRTDTEAFF. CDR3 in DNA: TGTGCCAGCAGCCGGACGGACACTGAAGCTTTCTTT.

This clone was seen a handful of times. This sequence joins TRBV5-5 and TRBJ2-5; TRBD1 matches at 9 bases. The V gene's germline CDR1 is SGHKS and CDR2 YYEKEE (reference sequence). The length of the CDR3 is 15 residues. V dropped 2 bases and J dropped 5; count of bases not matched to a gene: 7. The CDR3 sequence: CASSLGTGKGETQYF. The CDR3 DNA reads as TGTGCCAGCAGCTTAGGGACAGGGAAGGGGGAGACCCAGTACTTC.

The chain's CDR3 is CASSYLGQVTNNEQFF. The CDR3 nucleotides are TGTGCCAGCAGTTACTTGGGACAGGTGACAAACAATGAGCAGTTCTTC. The V call is TRBV27, the J call TRBJ2-1, with TRBD1 matching over 8 bases. The CDR3 has 16 amino acids. Germline CDR1 MNHEY, CDR2 SMNVEV (reference sequence). J lost 5 bases, V lost 4 bases, and 10 bases had no gene match.

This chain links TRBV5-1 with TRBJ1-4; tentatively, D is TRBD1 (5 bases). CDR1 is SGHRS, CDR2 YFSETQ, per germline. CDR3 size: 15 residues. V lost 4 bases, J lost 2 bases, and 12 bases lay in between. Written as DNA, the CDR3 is TGCGCCAGCAGCCCCTCCGGGGGGACTAATGAAAAACTGTTTTTT. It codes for CASSPSGGTNEKLFF.